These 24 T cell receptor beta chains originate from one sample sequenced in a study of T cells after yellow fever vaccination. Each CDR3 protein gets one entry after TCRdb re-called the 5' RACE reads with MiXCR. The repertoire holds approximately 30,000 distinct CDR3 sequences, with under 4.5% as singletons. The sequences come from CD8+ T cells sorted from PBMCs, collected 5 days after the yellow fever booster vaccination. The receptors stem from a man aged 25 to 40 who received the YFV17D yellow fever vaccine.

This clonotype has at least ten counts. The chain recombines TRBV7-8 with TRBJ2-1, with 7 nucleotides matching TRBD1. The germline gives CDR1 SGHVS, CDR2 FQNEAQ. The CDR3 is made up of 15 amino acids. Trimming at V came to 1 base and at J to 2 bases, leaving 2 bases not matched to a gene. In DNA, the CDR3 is TGTGCCAGCAGCTTAGGACAGGGTCCCTACAATGAGCAGTTCTTC. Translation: CASSLGQGPYNEQFF.

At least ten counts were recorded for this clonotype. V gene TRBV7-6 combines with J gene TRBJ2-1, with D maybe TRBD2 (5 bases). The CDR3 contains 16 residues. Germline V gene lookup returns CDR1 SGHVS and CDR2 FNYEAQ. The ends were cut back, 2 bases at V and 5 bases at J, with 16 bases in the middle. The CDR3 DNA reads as TGTGCCAGCAGCTTATTTTTGTGGGAGACGAACAATGAGCAGTTCTTC. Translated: CASSLFLWETNNEQFF. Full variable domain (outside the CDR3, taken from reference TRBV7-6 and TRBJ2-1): GAGVSQSPRYKVTKRGQDVALRCDPISGHVSLYWYRQALGQGPEFLTYFNYEAQQDKSGLPNDRFSAERPEGSISTLTIQRTEQRDSAMYRCASSLFLWETNNEQFFGPGTRLTVL.

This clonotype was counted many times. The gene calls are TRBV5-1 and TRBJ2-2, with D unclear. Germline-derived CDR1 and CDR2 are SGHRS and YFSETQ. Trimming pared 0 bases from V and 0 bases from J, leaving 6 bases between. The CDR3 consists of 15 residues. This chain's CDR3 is CASSLDPPNTGELFF. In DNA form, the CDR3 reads TGCGCCAGCAGCTTGGACCCTCCGAACACCGGGGAGCTGTTTTTT. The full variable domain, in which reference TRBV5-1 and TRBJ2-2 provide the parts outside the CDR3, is KAGVTQTPRYLIKTRGQQVTLSCSPISGHRSVSWYQQTPGQGLQFLFEYFSETQRNKGNFPGRFSGRQFSNSRSEMNVSTLELGDSALYLCASSLDPPNTGELFFGEGSRLTVL.

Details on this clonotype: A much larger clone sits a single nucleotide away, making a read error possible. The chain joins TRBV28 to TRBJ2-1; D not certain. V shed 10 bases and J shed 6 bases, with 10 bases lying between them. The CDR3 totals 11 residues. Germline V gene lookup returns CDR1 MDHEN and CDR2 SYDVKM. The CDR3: CAISLSNEQFF. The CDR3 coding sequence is TGTGCCATCAGCCTTAGCAATGAGCAGTTCTTC.

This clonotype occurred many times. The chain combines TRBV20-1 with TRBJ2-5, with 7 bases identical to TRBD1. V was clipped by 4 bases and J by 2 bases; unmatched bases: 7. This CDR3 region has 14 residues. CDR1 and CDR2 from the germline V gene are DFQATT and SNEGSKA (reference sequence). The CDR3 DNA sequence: TGCAGTGCTAACAGGGGTAGGGGACAAGAGACCCAGTACTTC. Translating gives CSANRGRGQETQYF.

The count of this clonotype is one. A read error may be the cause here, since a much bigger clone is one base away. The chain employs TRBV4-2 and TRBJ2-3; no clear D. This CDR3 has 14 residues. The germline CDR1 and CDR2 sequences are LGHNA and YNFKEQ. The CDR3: CASRGPAGTDAQYF. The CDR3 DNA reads TGTGCCAGCAGGGGCCCCGCCGGCACAGATGCGCAGTATTTT.

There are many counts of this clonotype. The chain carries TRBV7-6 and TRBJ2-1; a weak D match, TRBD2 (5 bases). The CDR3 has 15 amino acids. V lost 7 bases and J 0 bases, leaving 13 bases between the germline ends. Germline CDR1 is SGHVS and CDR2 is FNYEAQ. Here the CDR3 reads CASTPQSGSYNEQFF. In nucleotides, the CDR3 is TGTGCCAGCACCCCGCAGAGCGGCTCCTACAATGAGCAGTTCTTC.

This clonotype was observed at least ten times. In nucleotides, the CDR3 is TGTGCCAGCTCCCCCTCAAACGACAATGAGCAGTTCTTC. Translation gives CASSPSNDNEQFF. The rearrangement uses TRBV12-3 or TRBV12-4 and TRBJ2-1; no firm D call. Trimming left V 8 bases short and J 5 bases short, with 13 bases between. The CDR3 runs to 13 residues.

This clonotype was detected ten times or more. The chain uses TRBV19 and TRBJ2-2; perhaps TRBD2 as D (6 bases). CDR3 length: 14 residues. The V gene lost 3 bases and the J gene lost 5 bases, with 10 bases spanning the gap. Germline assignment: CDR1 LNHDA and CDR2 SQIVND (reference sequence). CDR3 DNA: TGTGCCAGTAGTATTGTTAGCGGTACCGGGGAGCTGTTTTTT. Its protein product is CASSIVSGTGELFF.

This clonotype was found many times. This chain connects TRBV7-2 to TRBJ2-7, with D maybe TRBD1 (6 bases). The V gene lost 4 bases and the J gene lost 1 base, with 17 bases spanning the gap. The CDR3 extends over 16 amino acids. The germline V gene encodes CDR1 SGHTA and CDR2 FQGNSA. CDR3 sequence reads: CASSYGHRDWSYEQYF. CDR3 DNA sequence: TGTGCCAGCAGCTATGGGCACAGGGATTGGTCCTACGAGCAGTACTTC.

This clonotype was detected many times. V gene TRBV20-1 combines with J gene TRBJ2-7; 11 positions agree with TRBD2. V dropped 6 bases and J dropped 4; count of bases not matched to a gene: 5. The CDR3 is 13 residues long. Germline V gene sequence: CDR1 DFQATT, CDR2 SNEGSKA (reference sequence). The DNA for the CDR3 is TGCAGTGCAGCGGGACTAGCGGATTACGAGCAGTACTTC. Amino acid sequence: CSAAGLADYEQYF.

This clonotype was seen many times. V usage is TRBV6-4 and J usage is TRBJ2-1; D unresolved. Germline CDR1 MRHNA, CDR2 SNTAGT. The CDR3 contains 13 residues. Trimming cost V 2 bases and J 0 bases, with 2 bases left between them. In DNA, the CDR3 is TGTGCCAGCAGTGACAGCTCCTACAATGAGCAGTTCTTC. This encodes CASSDSSYNEQFF.

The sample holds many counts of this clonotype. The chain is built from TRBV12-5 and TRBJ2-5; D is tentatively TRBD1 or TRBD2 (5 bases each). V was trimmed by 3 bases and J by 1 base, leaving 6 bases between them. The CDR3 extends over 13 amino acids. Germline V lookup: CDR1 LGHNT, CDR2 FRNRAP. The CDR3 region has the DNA TGTGCTAGTGGTTTCGGGGCCCAAGAGACCCAGTACTTC. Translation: CASGFGAQETQYF.

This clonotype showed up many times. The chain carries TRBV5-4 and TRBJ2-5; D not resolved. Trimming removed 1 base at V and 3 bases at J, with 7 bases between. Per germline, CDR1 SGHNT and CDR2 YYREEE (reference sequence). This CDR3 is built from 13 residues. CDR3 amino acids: CASSLYPKETQYF. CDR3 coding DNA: TGTGCCAGCAGCTTGTACCCCAAAGAGACCCAGTACTTC.

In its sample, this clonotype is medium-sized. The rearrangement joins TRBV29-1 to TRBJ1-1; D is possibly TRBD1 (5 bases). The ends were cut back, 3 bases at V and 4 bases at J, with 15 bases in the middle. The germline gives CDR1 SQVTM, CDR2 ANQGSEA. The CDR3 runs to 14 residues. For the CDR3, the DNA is TGCAGCGTTGACGGGGGTCTTGGGAGCACTGAAGCTTTCTTT. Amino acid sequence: CSVDGGLGSTEAFF.

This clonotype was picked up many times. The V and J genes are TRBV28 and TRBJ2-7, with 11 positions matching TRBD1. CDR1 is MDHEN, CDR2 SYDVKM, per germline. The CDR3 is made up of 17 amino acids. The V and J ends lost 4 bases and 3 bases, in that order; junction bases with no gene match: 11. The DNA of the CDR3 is TGTGCCAGCAGTTCAACCCTACCGGGACAGGGGGACTACGAGCAGTACTTC. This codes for CASSSTLPGQGDYEQYF. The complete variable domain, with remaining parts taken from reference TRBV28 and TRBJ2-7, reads DVKVTQSSRYLVKRTGEKVFLECVQDMDHENMFWYRQDPGLGLRLIYFSYDVKMKEKGDIPEGYSVSREKKERFSLILESASTNQTSMYLCASSSTLPGQGDYEQYFGPGTRLTVT.

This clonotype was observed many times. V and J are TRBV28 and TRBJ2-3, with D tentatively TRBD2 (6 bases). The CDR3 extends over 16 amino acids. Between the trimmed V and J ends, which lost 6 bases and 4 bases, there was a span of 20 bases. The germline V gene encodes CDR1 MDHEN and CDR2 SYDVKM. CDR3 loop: CASSPILGGEADTQYF. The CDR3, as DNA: TGTGCCAGCAGCCCAATACTAGGAGGGGAGGCAGATACGCAGTATTTT.

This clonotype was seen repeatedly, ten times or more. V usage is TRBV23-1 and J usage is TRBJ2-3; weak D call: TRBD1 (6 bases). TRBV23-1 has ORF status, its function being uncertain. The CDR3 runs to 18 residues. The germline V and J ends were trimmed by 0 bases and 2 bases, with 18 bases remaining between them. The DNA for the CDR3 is TGCGCCAGCAGTCAATCCCTTTTCTTGGACAGTTCCACAGATACGCAGTATTTT. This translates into CASSQSLFLDSSTDTQYF.

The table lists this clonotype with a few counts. CDR3 region: CASSPEGDTQYF. In DNA form, the CDR3 reads TGCGCCAGCAGCCCGGAGGGGGATACGCAGTATTTT. The chain recombines TRBV5-1 with TRBJ2-3, with D maybe TRBD2 (6 bases). Germline V CDR1 and CDR2: SGHRS, YFSETQ. V lost 4 bases to trimming and J lost 6 bases, with 9 bases between them. The CDR3 is 12 amino acids.

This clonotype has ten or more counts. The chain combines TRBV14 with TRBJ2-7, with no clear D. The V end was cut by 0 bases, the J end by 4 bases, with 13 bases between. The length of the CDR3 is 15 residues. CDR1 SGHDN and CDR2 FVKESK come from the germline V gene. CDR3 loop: CASSQDFSTPYEQYF. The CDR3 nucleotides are TGTGCCAGCAGCCAAGACTTCAGTACCCCATACGAGCAGTACTTC.

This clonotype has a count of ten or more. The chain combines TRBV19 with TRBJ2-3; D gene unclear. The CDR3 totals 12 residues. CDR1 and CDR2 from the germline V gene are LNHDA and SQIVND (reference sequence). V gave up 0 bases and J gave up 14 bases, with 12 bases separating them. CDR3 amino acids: CASSIEAGRRYF. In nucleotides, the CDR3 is TGTGCCAGTAGTATAGAGGCCGGACGGAGGTATTTT.

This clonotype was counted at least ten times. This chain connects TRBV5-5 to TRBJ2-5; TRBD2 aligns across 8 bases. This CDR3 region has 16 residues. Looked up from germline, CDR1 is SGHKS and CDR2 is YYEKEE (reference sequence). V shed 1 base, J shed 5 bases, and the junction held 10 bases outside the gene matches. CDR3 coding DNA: TGTGCCAGCAGCTTGAGCGCGGTAGCGGGATGGGAGACCCAGTACTTC. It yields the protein CASSLSAVAGWETQYF.

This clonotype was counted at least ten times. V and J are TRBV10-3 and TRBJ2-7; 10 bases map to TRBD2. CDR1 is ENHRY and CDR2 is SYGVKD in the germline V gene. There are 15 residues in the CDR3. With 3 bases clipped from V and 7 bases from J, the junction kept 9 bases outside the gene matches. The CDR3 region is CAISDSLAGAFEQYF. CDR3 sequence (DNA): TGTGCCATCAGTGATTCTCTAGCGGGGGCCTTTGAGCAGTACTTC.

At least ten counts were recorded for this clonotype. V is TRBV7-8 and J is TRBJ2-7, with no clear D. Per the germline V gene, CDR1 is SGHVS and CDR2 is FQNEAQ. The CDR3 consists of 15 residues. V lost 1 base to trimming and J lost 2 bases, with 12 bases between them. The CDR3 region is CASSLEARRTYEQYF. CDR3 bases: TGTGCCAGCAGCTTAGAGGCGAGACGGACCTACGAGCAGTACTTC. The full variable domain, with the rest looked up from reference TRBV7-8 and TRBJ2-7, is GAGVSQSPRYKVAKRGQDVALRCDPISGHVSLFWYQQALGQGPEFLTYFQNEAQLDKSGLPSDRFFAERPEGSVSTLKIQRTQQEDSAVYLCASSLEARRTYEQYFGPGTRLTVT.